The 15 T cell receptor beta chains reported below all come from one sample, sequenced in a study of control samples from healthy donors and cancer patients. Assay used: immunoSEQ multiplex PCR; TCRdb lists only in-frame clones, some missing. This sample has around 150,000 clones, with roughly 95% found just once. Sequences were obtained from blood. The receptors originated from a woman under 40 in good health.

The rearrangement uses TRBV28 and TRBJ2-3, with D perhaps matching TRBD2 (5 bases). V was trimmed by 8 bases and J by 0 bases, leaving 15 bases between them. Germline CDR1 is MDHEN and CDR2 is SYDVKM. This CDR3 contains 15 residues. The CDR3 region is CASHRWAGSTDTQYF. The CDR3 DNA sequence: TGTGCCAGCCATCGGTGGGCGGGCAGCACAGATACGCAGTATTTT.

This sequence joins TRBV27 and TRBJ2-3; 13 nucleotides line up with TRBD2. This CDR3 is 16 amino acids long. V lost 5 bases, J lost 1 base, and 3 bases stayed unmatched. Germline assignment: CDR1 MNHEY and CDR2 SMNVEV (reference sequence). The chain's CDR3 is CASSGLAGVGTDTQYF. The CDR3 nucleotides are TGTGCCAGCAGTGGACTAGCGGGAGTGGGCACAGATACGCAGTATTTT.

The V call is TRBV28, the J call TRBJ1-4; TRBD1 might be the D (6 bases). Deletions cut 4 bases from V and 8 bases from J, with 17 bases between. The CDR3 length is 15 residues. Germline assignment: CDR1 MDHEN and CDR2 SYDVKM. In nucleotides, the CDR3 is TGTGCCAGCAGTTCGGGGGCCAGGGTAGAAGAAAAACTGTTTTTT. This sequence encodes CASSSGARVEEKLFF.

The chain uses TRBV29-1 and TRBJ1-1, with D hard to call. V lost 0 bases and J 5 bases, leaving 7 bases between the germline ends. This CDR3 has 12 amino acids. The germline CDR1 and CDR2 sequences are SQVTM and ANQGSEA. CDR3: CSVEDEGTEAFF. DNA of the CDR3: TGCAGCGTTGAAGATGAGGGAACTGAAGCTTTCTTT.

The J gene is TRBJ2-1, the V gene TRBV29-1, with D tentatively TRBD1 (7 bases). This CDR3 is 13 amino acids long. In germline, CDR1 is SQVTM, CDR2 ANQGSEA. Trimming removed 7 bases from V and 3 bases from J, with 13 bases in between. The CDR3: CSARGTDYNEQFF. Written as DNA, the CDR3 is TGCAGCGCCCGCGGGACAGACTACAATGAGCAGTTCTTC.

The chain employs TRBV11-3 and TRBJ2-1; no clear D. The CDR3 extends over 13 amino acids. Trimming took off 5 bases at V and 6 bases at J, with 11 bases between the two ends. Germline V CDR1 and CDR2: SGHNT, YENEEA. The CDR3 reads CASSINWANEQFF. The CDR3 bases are TGTGCCAGCAGCATTAATTGGGCCAATGAGCAGTTCTTC.

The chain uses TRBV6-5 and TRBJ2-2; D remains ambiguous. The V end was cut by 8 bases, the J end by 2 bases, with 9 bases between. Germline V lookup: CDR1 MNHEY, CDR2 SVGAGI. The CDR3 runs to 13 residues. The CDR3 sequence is CASVAYNTGELFF. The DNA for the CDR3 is TGTGCCAGCGTAGCATACAACACCGGGGAGCTGTTTTTT.

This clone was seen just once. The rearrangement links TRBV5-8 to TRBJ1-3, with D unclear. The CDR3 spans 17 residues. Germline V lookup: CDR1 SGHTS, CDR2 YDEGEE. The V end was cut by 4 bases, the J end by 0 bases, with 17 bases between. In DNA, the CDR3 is TGTGCCAGCAGCCGTACCGTTTCCAGCCTCTCTGGAAACACCATATATTTT. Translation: CASSRTVSSLSGNTIYF.

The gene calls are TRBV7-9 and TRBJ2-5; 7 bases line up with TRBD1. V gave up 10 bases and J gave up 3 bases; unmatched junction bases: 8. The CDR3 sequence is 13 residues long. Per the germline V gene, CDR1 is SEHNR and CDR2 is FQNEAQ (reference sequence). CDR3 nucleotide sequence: TGTGCCACCTCCGACAGGGCAAAAGAGACCCAGTACTTC. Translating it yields CATSDRAKETQYF. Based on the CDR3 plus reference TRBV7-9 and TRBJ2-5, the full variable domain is DTGVSQNPRHKITKRGQNVTFRCDPISEHNRLYWYRQTLGQGPEFLTYFQNEAQLEKSRLLSDRFSAERPKGSFSTLEIQRTEQGDSAMYLCATSDRAKETQYFGPGTRLLVL.

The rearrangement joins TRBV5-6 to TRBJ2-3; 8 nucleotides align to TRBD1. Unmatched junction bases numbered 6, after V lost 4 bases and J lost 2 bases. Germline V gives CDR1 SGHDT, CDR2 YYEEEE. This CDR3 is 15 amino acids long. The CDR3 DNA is TGTGCCAGCAGCACAGGGGGTTTCCACACAGATACGCAGTATTTT. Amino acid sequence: CASSTGGFHTDTQYF.

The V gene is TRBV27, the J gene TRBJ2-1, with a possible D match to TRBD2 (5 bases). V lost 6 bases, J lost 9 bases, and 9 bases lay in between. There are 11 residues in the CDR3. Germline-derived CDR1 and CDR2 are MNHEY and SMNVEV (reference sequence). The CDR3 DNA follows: TGTGCCAGCAGCCTCCGGGGTGAGCAGTTCTTC. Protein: CASSLRGEQFF.

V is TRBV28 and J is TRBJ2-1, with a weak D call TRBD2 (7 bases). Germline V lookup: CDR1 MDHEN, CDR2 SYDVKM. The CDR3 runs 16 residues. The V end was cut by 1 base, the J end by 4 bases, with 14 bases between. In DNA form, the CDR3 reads TGTGCCAGCAGTTTATACCGGGGGGCGGCGTACAATGAGCAGTTCTTC. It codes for CASSLYRGAAYNEQFF.

In DNA, the CDR3 is TGTGCCAGCAGTGGACTAGCGGGAGGTGGAGATACGCAGTATTTT. This codes for CASSGLAGGGDTQYF. V and J are TRBV2 and TRBJ2-3; 13 nucleotides match TRBD2. V was clipped by 4 bases and J by 5 bases; unmatched bases: 3. Germline V CDR1 and CDR2: SNHLY, FYNNEI. The CDR3 is 15 amino acids.

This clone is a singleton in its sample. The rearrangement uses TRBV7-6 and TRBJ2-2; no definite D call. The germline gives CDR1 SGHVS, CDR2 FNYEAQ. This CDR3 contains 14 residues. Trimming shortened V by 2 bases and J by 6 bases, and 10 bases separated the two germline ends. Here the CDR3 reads CASSLKIDPGELFF. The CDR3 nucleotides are TGTGCCAGCAGCTTAAAAATTGATCCCGGGGAGCTGTTTTTT.

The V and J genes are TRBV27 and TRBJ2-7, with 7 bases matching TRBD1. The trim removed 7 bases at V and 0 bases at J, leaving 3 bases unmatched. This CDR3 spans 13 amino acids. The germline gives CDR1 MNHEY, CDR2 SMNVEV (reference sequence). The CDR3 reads CASTGGSSYEQYF. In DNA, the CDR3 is TGTGCCAGCACAGGGGGTAGCTCCTACGAGCAGTACTTC.